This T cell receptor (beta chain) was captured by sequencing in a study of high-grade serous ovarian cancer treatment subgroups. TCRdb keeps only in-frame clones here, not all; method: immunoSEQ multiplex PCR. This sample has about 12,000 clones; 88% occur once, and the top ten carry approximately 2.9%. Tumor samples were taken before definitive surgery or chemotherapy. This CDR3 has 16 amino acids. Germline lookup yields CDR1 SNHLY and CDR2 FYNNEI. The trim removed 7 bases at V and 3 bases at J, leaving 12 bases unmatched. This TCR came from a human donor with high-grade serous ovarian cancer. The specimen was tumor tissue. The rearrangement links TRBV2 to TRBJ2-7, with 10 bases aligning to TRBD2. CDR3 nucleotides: TGTGCCAGCACCGGAACTAGCGGGGCTTCCCTCTACGAGCAGTACTTC. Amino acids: CASTGTSGASLYEQYF.